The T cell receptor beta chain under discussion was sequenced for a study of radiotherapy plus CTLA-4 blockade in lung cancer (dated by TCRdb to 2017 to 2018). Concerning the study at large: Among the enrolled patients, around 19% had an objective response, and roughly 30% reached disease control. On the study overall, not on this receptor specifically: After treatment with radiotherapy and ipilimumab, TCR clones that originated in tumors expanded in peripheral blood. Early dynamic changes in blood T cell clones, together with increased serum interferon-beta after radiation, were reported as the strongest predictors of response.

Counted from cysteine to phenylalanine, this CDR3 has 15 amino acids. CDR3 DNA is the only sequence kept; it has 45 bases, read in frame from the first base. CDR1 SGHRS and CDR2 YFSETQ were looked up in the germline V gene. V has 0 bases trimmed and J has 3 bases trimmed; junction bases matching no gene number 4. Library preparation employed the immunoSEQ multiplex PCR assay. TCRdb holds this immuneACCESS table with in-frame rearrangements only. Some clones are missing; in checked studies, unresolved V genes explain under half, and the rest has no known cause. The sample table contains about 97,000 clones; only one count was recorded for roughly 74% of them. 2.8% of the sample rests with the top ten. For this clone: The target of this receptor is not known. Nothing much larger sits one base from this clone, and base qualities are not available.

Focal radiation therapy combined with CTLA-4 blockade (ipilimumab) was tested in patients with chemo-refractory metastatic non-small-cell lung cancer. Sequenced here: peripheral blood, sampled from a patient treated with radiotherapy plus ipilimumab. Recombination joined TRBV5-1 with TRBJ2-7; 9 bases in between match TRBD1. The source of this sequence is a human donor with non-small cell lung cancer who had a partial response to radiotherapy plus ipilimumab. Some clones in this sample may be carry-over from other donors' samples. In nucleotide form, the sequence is TGCGCCAGCAGCTTGGGGACAGGGGATGGCTACGAGCAGTACTTC. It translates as CASSLGTGDGYEQYF.